A selection of T cell receptor beta chains follows, all from one sample in a study of identical twins. TCRdb re-called the 5' RACE reads with MiXCR, one entry per CDR3 protein. The sample has approximately 470,000 distinct CDR3 sequences, 14% seen once. Separately, the same data were catalogued under a study of yellow fever vaccine responses in identical twins.

Material for sequencing was CD4+ T cells sorted from blood. Receptors were obtained from a woman younger than 35 in good health. Each CDR3 is given with its conserved first and last residue. The D gene is left open where the match is weak. Clone size is given for some rows only: seen once, a few or many times, or a class if the clone is expanded.

J gene | clone size | D gene | CDR3 length | V gene | CDR3 protein | CDR3 DNA
TRBJ2-1 | . | TRBD2 | 16 | TRBV20-1 | CSARKVGGNLYNEQFF | TGCAGTGCTAGAAAGGTCGGGGGGAACCTTTACAATGAGCAGTTCTTC
TRBJ1-5 | . | . | 12 | TRBV11-2 | CASSMDGQPQHF | TGTGCCAGCAGCATGGACGGTCAGCCCCAGCATTTT
TRBJ2-5 | . | . | 14 | TRBV28 | CASSLSGYQETQYF | TGTGCCAGCAGTTTATCCGGGTACCAAGAGACCCAGTACTTC
TRBJ1-1 | . | . | 11 | TRBV6-4 | CASRGAAEAFF | TGTGCCAGCAGGGGGGCGGCTGAAGCTTTCTTT
TRBJ2-7 | . | TRBD2 | 17 | TRBV6-1 | CASSPFLVAGSAYEQYF | TGTGCCAGCAGCCCCTTTTTAGTAGCGGGGTCTGCCTACGAGCAGTACTTC
TRBJ2-1 | few | . | 18 | TRBV20-1 | CSARVRGRSDSSYNEQFF | TGCAGTGCTAGAGTACGGGGGCGGTCGGACAGCTCCTACAATGAGCAGTTCTTC
TRBJ2-7 | . | . | 15 | TRBV7-2 | CASSLVGSDSYEQYF | TGTGCCAGCAGCTTAGTAGGGTCGGATTCCTACGAGCAGTACTTC
TRBJ1-1 | few | TRBD1 | 13 | TRBV29-1 | CSADRGGNTEAFF | TGCAGCGCAGACAGGGGGGGGAACACTGAAGCTTTCTTT
TRBJ2-1 | many | . | 14 | TRBV7-2 | CASSLVGIYNEQFF | TGTGCCAGCAGCTTAGTGGGCATCTACAATGAGCAGTTCTTC
TRBJ2-4 | few | TRBD2 | 15 | TRBV12-3/TRBV12-4 | CASSSGRSTKNIQYF | TGTGCCAGCAGTTCCGGGAGGTCCACCAAAAACATTCAGTACTTC
TRBJ2-7 | few | . | 13 | TRBV20-1 | CSEQDFSSYEQYF | TGCAGTGAGCAGGACTTTTCATCCTACGAGCAGTACTTC
TRBJ2-1 | once | . | 16 | TRBV20-1 | CSASKTLGSTYNEQFF | TGCAGTGCTAGCAAAACACTAGGCTCAACCTACAATGAGCAGTTCTTC
TRBJ2-1 | many | . | 16 | TRBV29-1 | CSVEVGFVVGNNEQFF | TGCAGCGTTGAAGTGGGGTTTGTGGTTGGGAACAATGAGCAGTTCTTC
TRBJ2-7 | . | TRBD1 | 15 | TRBV6-2/TRBV6-3 | CASSYGQGGAYEQYF | TGTGCCAGCAGTTATGGACAGGGGGGGGCCTACGAGCAGTACTTC
TRBJ2-3 | . | TRBD2 | 14 | TRBV7-9 | CASSRGTSGGPQYF | TGTGCCAGCAGCCGTGGGACTAGCGGAGGCCCGCAGTATTTT
TRBJ2-3 | . | . | 15 | TRBV24-1 | CATSDPSRSTDTQYF | TGTGCCACCAGTGACCCAAGCAGAAGCACAGATACGCAGTATTTT
TRBJ2-5 | many | . | 14 | TRBV6-2/TRBV6-3 | CASSRGGKQETQYF | TGTGCCAGCAGTCGCGGTGGGAAACAAGAGACCCAGTACTTC
TRBJ2-4 | few | . | 16 | TRBV7-2 | CASSPAGPLAKNIQYF | TGTGCCAGCAGCCCAGCGGGCCCCCTAGCCAAAAACATTCAGTACTTC
TRBJ1-1 | few | TRBD1 | 13 | TRBV6-1 | CASRQSQGTEAFF | TGTGCCAGCAGGCAATCACAGGGGACTGAAGCTTTCTTT
TRBJ2-5 | few | . | 14 | TRBV6-2/TRBV6-3 | CASSLMGQKETQYF | TGTGCCAGCAGCCTTATGGGACAAAAAGAGACCCAGTACTTC
TRBJ2-5 | . | . | 14 | TRBV21-1 | CASSKAGGQETQYF | TGTGCCAGCAGCAAAGCGGGGGGGCAAGAGACCCAGTACTTC
TRBJ2-5 | . | TRBD2 | 18 | TRBV3-1 | CACTLRTGGLAVGETQYF | TGTGCCTGCACTCTCCGAACCGGCGGGCTAGCGGTCGGAGAGACCCAGTACTTC
TRBJ2-3 | . | TRBD1 | 18 | TRBV6-2/TRBV6-3 | CASSYYRRTGGHTDTQYF | TGTGCCAGCAGTTACTACCGGAGGACAGGGGGACACACAGATACGCAGTATTTT
TRBJ2-6 | . | . | 15 | TRBV12-3/TRBV12-4 | CASSYGSSGANVLTF | TGTGCCAGCAGTTACGGGAGCTCTGGGGCCAACGTCCTGACTTTC
TRBJ2-5 | many | . | 17 | TRBV24-1 | CATSDIPGLASRETQYF | TGTGCCACCAGTGACATTCCGGGGCTAGCGTCGAGGGAGACCCAGTACTTC
TRBJ2-7 | . | TRBD1 | 16 | TRBV6-5 | CASSSAGGRESGEQYF | TGTGCCAGCAGTTCCGCAGGGGGAAGGGAGTCTGGCGAGCAGTACTTC
TRBJ2-7 | . | . | 15 | TRBV9 | CASSALAGQVYEQYF | TGTGCCAGCAGCGCTCTAGCGGGACAGGTGTACGAGCAGTACTTC
TRBJ2-3 | few | . | 14 | TRBV19 | CASSSTAVTDTQYF | TGTGCCAGTAGTTCCACGGCAGTCACAGATACGCAGTATTTT
TRBJ2-7 | few | TRBD2 | 15 | TRBV10-3 | CAISGTSGGSYEQYF | TGTGCCATCAGTGGGACTAGCGGGGGGAGCTACGAGCAGTACTTC
TRBJ1-4 | many | . | 14 | TRBV20-1 | CSASDWGSNEKLFF | TGCAGTGCTTCGGACTGGGGGTCTAATGAAAAACTGTTTTTT
TRBJ1-5 | few | . | 16 | TRBV5-1 | CASSAGTKGSNQPQHF | TGCGCCAGCAGCGCCGGGACGAAGGGAAGCAATCAGCCCCAGCATTTT
TRBJ2-5 | . | TRBD2 | 15 | TRBV19 | CASSTEAGAGKTQYF | TGTGCCAGTAGTACGGAAGCGGGAGCGGGGAAGACCCAGTACTTC
TRBJ2-5 | few | TRBD2 | 16 | TRBV6-5 | CASHYFSGGSQETQYF | TGTGCCAGCCATTACTTCTCGGGAGGGAGCCAAGAGACCCAGTACTTC
TRBJ2-3 | . | TRBD2 | 18 | TRBV12-3/TRBV12-4 | CTFCFNLAGGPPQDTQYF | TGTACCTTCTGTTTTAACCTAGCGGGAGGCCCTCCGCAGGATACGCAGTATTTT
TRBJ2-7 | . | . | 15 | TRBV29-1 | CSVERGGGVSYEQYF | TGCAGCGTTGAGAGAGGAGGGGGCGTCTCCTACGAGCAGTACTTC
TRBJ2-3 | few | . | 15 | TRBV5-8 | CASSHLGASTDTQYF | TGTGCCAGCAGCCATCTCGGTGCTAGCACAGATACGCAGTATTTT
TRBJ2-1 | few | . | 15 | TRBV12-3/TRBV12-4 | CASRLRILGDNEQFF | TGTGCCAGCAGGTTACGGATACTAGGGGACAATGAGCAGTTCTTC
TRBJ2-7 | . | . | 14 | TRBV28 | CASRSPGISYEQYF | TGTGCCAGCAGGTCCCCAGGGATCTCCTACGAGCAGTACTTC
TRBJ2-2 | . | TRBD2 | 16 | TRBV11-2 | CASSLFSGVNTGELFF | TGTGCCAGCAGCTTATTTAGCGGGGTTAACACCGGGGAGCTGTTTTTT
TRBJ1-2 | many | . | 13 | TRBV12-3/TRBV12-4 | CASSPQQGWGYTF | TGTGCCAGCAGTCCCCAGCAGGGATGGGGCTACACCTTC
TRBJ2-1 | . | . | 18 | TRBV4-2 | CASSKGVAAGLSYNEQFF | TGTGCCAGCAGCAAGGGGGTGGCGGCGGGTTTATCCTACAATGAGCAGTTCTTC
TRBJ2-1 | . | TRBD2 | 15 | TRBV5-4 | CASSFGLVSYNEQFF | TGTGCCAGCAGCTTCGGACTAGTCTCCTACAATGAGCAGTTCTTC
TRBJ2-3 | . | . | 15 | TRBV7-2 | CASSPTRTSTDTQYF | TGTGCCAGCAGCCCCACGCGAACTAGCACAGATACGCAGTATTTT
TRBJ2-5 | few | TRBD2 | 13 | TRBV10-3 | CAIRGGNQETQYF | TGTGCCATCCGGGGAGGGAACCAAGAGACCCAGTACTTC
TRBJ2-1 | few | . | 16 | TRBV14 | CASSPTGRSSYNEQFF | TGTGCCAGCAGCCCGACAGGCCGAAGCTCCTACAATGAGCAGTTCTTC
TRBJ2-7 | . | TRBD1 | 15 | TRBV10-3 | CAISESTGSPYEQYF | TGTGCCATCAGTGAGTCGACAGGGTCCCCATACGAGCAGTACTTC